This TCR beta chain was documented in a study of early stage breast cancer tumors. V lost 5 bases to trimming and J lost 5 bases, with 19 bases between them. This CDR3 is built from 15 residues. Germline CDR1 is SGHRS and CDR2 is YFSETQ. TCRdb keeps only in-frame clones here, not all; method: immunoSEQ multiplex PCR. The sample lists tens of thousands of clones, 55% to 75% occurring once. This TCR came from a person aged 45 to 59 with breast cancer. The sequencing sample was made of blood. The chain carries TRBV5-1 and TRBJ1-1, with a tentative D call TRBD1 (5 bases). Written as DNA, the CDR3 is TGCGCCAGCAGTTTCGCGGACGGGGGGGGGACTGAAGCTTTCTTT. It encodes CASSFADGGGTEAFF.